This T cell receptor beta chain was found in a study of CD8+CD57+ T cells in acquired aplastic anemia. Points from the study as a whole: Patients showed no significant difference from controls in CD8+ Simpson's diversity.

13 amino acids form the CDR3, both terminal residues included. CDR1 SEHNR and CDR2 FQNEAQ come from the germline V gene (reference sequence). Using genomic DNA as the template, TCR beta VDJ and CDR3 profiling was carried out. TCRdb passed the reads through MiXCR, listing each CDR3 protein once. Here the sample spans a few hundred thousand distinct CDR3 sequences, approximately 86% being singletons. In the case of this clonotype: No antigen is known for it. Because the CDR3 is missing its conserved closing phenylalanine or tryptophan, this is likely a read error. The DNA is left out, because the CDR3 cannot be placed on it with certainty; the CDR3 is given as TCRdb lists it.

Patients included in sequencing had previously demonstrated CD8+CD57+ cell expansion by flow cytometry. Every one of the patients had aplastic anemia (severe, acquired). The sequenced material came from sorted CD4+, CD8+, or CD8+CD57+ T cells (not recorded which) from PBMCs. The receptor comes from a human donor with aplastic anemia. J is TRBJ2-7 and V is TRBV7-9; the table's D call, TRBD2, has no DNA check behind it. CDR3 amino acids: CASSLHRSGGSDD.